This TCR beta chain is from a study of human T cells and chemical hapten exposure (dated by TCRdb to 2020 to 2023). For the study in its entirety: For sensitization, 2% DPC in acetone was applied to a roughly 2 cm by roughly 2 cm area of upper inner arm skin. Patients additionally received weekly therapeutic DPC doses to the scalp throughout the roughly 25-week study period. Patch testing was performed on the upper back with Finn chambers containing 0.01% DPC, and the patch tests were scored after 6 days according to International Contact Dermatitis Research Group standards. Alopecia areata with under or over 50% scalp involvement, alopecia totalis and alopecia universalis were represented in the patient cohort, which was mostly female. Libraries were pooled for sequencing, and per-sample TCR yields varied mainly because of small differences in library volumes within the pool. In alopecia patients, the study followed how the peripheral blood TCR repertoire changed in vivo over primary and secondary sensitization to diphenylcyclopropenone (DPC), a hapten. Blood samples were taken from patients before sensitization (week 0) and then at 2, 6 and about 24 weeks after DPC sensitization. Roughly 30 alopecia patients provided blood for TCR sequencing at one to four time points (pre-sensitization, 2, 6 and 24 weeks).

In this sample, this clonotype turned up a few times. No antigen is known for it. No base quality information exists; no much larger clone differs at one position. The CDR3 sequence holds 12 residues, the cysteine and phenylalanine included. Here the CDR3 DNA is all that survives: 36 bases in frame from base 1. V lost 6 bases and J lost 5 bases; the stretch between them is 11 bases long. Overall results and qualifications from the work: Patch test score was positively correlated with the number of PT1 expanded TCRs, with significance at thresholds 8, 16 and 32 but not at 4. After repeated subsampling, the strength of the expansion versus patch-test correlation and the threshold at which it became significant changed. Significantly more large CDR3 similarity clusters were formed by expanded TCRs than by pre-sensitization or healthy control sets, consistent with antigen-driven responses. DPC sensitization did not change how many TCRs were above 1 in 1000 frequency, and no evidence was found of alterations in global repertoire structure. Because every patient had alopecia, a presumed autoimmune disease, the patients' immune response might differ from that of healthy individuals.

Libraries were prepared through RACE. Sequencing took place on a NextSeq 500. During library preparation, unique molecular identifiers were attached to individual cDNA molecules so that TCRs could be counted in a quantitative, reproducible way. From each blood RNA sample, both TCR alpha and TCR beta chains were sequenced. As for the original processing: A median of about 89,000 TCRs per sample was observed, with a range of about 20,000 to 700,000. V, J and CDR3 annotation of the TCR reads was performed with the Decombinator software suite. Every sample was subsampled to the same number of TCRs (28,000) for the PS versus PT1 abundance plots. Expanded TCRs were defined as absent before sensitization and observed at least eight times at the 2-week time point. In-frame beta chains were kept once TCRdb had trimmed the public reads at Q25 with fastp and called clones with MiXCR. CDR3 protein duplicates are merged, each entry listing the most common genes and DNA. The V and J calls reflect TCRdb's pipeline rather than the authors' work. The sample table shows about 57,000 distinct CDR3 sequences, and about 9.3% are seen once. The top ten clonotypes cover 13% of the sample.

Sample time point, as interpreted from the label and publication: patch test 1, 2 weeks after DPC sensitization. What this sample's treatment or condition label stands for: therapeutic diphenylcyclopropenone sensitization with weekly scalp DPC. At each patch-test visit, blood was drawn before the patch test was applied. To be eligible, patients had to be aged 18 to 70, diagnosed with alopecia and judged suitable for DPC therapy, while pregnant patients were excluded. Total RNA was extracted from unfractionated whole blood that had been collected in Tempus Blood RNA tubes. The source was whole blood, collected in connection with sensitization to the hapten diphenylcyclopropenone (DPC). The rearranged segments are TRBV12-3 or TRBV12-4 and TRBJ2-7; the D segment cannot be called with confidence. This TCR was recovered from a woman in her thirties or forties with alopecia areata. Some clones in this sample may be carry-over from other donors' samples. The base sequence is TGTGCCAGCAGCCCGACCGGCAACGAGCAGTACTTC. This encodes CASSPTGNEQYF.